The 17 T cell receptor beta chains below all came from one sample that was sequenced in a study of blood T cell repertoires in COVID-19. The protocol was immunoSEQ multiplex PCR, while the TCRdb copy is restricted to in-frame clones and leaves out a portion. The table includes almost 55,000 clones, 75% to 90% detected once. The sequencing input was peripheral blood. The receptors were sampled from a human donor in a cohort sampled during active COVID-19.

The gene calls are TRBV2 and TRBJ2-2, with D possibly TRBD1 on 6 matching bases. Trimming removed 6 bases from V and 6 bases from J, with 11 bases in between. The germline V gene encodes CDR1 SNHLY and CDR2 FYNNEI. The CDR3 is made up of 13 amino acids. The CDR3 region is CASSRDNSGELFF. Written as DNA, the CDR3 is TGTGCCAGCAGCCGGGACAATTCCGGGGAGCTGTTTTTT. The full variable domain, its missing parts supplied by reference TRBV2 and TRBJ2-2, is EPEVTQTPSHQVTQMGQEVILRCVPISNHLYFYWYRQILGQKVEFLVSFYNNEISEKSEIFDDQFSVERPDGSNFTLKIRSTKLEDSAMYFCASSRDNSGELFFGEGSRLTVL.

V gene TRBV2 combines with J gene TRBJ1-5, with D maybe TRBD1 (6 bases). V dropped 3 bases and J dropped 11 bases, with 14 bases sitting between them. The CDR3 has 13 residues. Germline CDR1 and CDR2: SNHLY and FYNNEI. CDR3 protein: CASSEETDSTQHF. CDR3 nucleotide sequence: TGTGCCAGCAGTGAGGAAACGGACAGCACCCAGCATTTT.

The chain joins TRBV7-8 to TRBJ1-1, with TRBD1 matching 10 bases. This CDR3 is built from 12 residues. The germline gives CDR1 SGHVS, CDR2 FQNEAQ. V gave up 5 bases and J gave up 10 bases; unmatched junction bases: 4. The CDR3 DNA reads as TGTGCCAGCAGCCTCGACAGGGGGCGAGCTTTCTTT. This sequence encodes CASSLDRGRAFF.

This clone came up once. This CDR3 reads CASSEPGEKGTEAFF. CDR3 in DNA: TGTGCCAGCAGTGAGCCAGGGGAAAAGGGCACTGAAGCTTTCTTT. The V gene is TRBV25-1, the J gene TRBJ1-1, with D possibly TRBD1 on 6 matching bases. From germline, CDR1 is MGHDK and CDR2 SYGVNS. CDR3 length: 15 amino acids. Trimming took off 3 bases at V and 4 bases at J, with 15 bases between the two ends.

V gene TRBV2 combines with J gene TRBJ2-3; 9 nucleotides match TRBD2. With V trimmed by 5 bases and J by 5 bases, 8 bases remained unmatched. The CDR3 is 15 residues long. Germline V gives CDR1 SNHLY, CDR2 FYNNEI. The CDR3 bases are TGTGCCAGCAGTCGGAGGGGCGGGGGGGAAGATACGCAGTATTTT. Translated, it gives CASSRRGGGEDTQYF.

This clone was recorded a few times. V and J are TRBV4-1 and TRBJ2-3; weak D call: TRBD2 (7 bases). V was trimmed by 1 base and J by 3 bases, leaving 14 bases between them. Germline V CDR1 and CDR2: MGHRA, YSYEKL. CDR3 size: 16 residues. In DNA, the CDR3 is TGCGCCAGCAGCCAAGGGGAGGGGGGCTTGACAGATACGCAGTATTTT. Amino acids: CASSQGEGGLTDTQYF.

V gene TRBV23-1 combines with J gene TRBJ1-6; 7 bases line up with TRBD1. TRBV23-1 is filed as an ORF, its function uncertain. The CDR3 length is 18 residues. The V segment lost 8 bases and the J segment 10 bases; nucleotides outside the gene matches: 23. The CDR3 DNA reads TGCGCCAGCTTAGTCTATCCCCATGGCAGGGGGACGAACTCACCCCTCCACTTT. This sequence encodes CASLVYPHGRGTNSPLHF.

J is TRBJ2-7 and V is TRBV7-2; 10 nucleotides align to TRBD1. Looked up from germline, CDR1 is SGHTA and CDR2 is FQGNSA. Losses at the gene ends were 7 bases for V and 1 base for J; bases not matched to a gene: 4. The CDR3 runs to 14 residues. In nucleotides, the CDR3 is TGTGCCAGCAAGGGGACAGGGGTTTCCTACGAGCAGTACTTC. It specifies CASKGTGVSYEQYF.

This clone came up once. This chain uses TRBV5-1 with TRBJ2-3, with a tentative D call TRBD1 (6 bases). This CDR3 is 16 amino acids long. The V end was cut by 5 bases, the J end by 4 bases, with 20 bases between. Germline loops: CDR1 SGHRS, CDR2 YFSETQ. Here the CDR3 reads CASSLGWGPHPDTQYF. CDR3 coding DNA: TGCGCCAGCAGTCTCGGATGGGGGCCTCATCCAGATACGCAGTATTTT.

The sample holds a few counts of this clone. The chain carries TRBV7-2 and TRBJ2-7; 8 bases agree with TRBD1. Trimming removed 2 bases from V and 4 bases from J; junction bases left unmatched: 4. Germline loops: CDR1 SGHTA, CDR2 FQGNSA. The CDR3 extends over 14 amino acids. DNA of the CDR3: TGTGCCAGCAGCTTAATGGGACAGGATTACGAGCAGTACTTC. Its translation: CASSLMGQDYEQYF.

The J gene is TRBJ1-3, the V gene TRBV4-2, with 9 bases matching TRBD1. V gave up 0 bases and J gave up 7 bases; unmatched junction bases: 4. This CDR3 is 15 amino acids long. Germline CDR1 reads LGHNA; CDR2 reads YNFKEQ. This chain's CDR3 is CASSQDATGGNTIYF. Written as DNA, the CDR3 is TGTGCCAGCAGCCAAGACGCGACAGGGGGGAACACCATATATTTT.

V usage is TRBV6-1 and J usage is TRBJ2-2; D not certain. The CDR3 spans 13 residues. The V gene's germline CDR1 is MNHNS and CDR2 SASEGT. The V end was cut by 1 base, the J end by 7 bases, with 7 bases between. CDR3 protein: CASSEGAIGELFF. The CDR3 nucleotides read TGTGCCAGCAGTGAAGGGGCAATCGGGGAGCTGTTTTTT.

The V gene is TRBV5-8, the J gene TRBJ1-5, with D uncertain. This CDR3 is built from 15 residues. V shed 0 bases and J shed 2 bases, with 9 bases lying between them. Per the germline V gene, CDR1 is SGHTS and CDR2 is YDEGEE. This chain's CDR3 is CASSLDGEGNQPQHF. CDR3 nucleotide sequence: TGTGCCAGCAGCTTGGATGGGGAGGGCAATCAGCCCCAGCATTTT. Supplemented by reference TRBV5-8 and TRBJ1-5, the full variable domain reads EAGVTQSPTHLIKTRGQQATLRCSPISGHTSVYWYQQALGLGLQFLLWYDEGEERNRGNFPPRFSGRQFPNYSSELNVNALELEDSALYLCASSLDGEGNQPQHFGDGTRLSIL.

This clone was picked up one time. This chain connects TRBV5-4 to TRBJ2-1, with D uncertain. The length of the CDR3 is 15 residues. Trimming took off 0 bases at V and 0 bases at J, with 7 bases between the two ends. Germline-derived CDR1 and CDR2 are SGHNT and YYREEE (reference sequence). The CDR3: CASSLDGSSYNEQFF. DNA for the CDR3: TGTGCCAGCAGCTTGGATGGTAGCTCCTACAATGAGCAGTTCTTC.

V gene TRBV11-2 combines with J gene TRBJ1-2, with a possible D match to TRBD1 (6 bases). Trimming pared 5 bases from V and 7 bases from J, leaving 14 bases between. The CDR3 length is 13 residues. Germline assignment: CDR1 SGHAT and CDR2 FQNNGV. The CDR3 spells CASSPQRGAGYTF. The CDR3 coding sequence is TGTGCCAGCAGCCCCCAGCGGGGGGCTGGCTACACCTTC.

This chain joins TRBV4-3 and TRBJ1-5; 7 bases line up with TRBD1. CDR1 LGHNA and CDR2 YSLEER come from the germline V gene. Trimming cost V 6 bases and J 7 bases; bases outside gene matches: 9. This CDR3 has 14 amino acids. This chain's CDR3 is CASSPATDRQPQHF. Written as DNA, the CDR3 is TGCGCCAGCAGTCCCGCCACGGACAGGCAGCCCCAGCATTTT.

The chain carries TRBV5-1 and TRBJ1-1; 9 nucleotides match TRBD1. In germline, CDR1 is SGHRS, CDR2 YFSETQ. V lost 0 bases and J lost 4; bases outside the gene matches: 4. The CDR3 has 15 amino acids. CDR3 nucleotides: TGCGCCAGCAGCTTGGCACAGGGGGCGGGCACTGAAGCTTTCTTT. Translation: CASSLAQGAGTEAFF. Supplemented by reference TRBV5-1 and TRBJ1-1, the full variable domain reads KAGVTQTPRYLIKTRGQQVTLSCSPISGHRSVSWYQQTPGQGLQFLFEYFSETQRNKGNFPGRFSGRQFSNSRSEMNVSTLELGDSALYLCASSLAQGAGTEAFFGQGTRLTVV.